This T cell receptor beta chain was captured in a study of T-cell reconstitution after alpha-beta-depleted transplantation in children. Germline V CDR1 and CDR2: SEHNR, FQNEAQ (reference sequence). Trimming pared 0 bases from V and 5 bases from J, leaving 8 bases between. The CDR3 sequence is 14 residues long. This clonotype was counted ten times or more. Its antigen is unknown. Study results and limitations: Hyperexpanded clones declined; after one year, newly produced T cells mostly supplied diversity. Surviving recipient cells, namely T cells and thymic progenitors, were the source of high day-60 TCRbeta diversity in some patients.

Unique molecular identifiers were incorporated when the TCRbeta library was constructed. TCRdb called the PCR reads again in MiXCR, with one record for every CDR3 protein. The table includes 550,000 to 600,000 distinct CDR3 sequences, approximately 22% detected once. The sequences come from PBMCs, mostly from graft donor cells, collected 360 days after TCRalphabeta/CD19-depleted stem cell transplant. The chain employs TRBV7-9 and TRBJ2-1, with unresolved D. The receptor was isolated from a boy under two years old who had a stem cell transplant for acute myeloid leukemia, so the T cells may come from the graft donor. In nucleotides, the CDR3 is TGTGCCAGCAGCTTAGCCGTAACGAACAATGAGCAGTTCTTC. Protein product: CASSLAVTNNEQFF. Full variable domain (rest looked up from reference TRBV7-9 and TRBJ2-1): DTGVSQNPRHKITKRGQNVTFRCDPISEHNRLYWYRQTLGQGPEFLTYFQNEAQLEKSRLLSDRFSAERPKGSFSTLEIQRTEQGDSAMYLCASSLAVTNNEQFFGPGTRLTVL.